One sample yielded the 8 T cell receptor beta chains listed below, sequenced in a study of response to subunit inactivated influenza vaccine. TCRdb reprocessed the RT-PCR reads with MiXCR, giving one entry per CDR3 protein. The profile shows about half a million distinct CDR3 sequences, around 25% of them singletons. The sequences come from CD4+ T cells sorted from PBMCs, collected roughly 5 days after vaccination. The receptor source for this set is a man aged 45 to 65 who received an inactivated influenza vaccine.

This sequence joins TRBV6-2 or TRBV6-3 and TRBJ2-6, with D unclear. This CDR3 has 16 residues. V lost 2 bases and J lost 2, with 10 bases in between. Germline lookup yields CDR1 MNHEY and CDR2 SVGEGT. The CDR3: CASSYGSWAGANVLTF. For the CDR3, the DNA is TGTGCCAGCAGTTACGGCAGTTGGGCTGGGGCCAACGTCCTGACTTTC.

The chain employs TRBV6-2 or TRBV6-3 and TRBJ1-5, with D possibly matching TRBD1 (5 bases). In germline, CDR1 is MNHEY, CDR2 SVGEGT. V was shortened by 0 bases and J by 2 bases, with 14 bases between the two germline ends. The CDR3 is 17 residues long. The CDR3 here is CASSYSIGQGGNQPQHF. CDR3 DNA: TGTGCCAGCAGTTACTCTATAGGACAAGGGGGCAATCAGCCCCAGCATTTT.

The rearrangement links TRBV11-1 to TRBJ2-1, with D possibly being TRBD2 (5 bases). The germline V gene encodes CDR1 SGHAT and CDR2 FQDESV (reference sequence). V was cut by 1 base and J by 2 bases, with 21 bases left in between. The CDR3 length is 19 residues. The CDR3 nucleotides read TGTGCCAGCAGCTTAGGGTCCCCGGGAACCTATTATACCTACAATGAGCAGTTCTTC. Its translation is CASSLGSPGTYYTYNEQFF.

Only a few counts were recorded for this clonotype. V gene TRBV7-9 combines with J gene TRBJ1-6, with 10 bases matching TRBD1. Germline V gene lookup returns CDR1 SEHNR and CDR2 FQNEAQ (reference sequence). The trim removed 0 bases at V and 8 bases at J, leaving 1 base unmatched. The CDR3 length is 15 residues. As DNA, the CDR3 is TGTGCCAGCAGCTTAGCGGGACAGGGGTATTCACCCCTCCACTTT. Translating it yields CASSLAGQGYSPLHF.

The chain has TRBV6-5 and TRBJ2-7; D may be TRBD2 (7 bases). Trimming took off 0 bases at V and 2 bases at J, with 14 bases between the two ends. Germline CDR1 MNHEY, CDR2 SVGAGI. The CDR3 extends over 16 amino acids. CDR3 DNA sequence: TGTGCCAGCAGTTACTCGACAGGCGGGAGACCCTACGAGCAGTACTTC. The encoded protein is CASSYSTGGRPYEQYF.

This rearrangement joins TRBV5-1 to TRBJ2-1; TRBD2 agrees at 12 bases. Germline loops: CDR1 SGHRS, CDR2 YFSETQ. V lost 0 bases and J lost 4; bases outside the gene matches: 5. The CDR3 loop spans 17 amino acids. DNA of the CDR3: TGCGCCAGCAGCTTGGTGGCTAGCGGGAGGGGATACAATGAGCAGTTCTTC. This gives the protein CASSLVASGRGYNEQFF.

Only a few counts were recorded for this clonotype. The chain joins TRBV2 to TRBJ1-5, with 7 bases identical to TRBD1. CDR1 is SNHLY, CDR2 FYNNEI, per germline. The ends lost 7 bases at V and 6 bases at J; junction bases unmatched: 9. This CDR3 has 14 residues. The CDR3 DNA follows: TGTGCCAGCAAAAACAGGGGAGGGCTTCAGCCCCAGCATTTT. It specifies CASKNRGGLQPQHF.

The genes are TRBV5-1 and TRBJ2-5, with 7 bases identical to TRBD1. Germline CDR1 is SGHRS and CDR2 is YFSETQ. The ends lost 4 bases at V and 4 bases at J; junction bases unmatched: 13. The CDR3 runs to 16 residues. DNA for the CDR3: TGCGCCAGCAGCCCCGCGGTCGTGACAGGGCTAGAGACCCAGTACTTC. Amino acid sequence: CASSPAVVTGLETQYF.